A selection of T cell receptor beta chains follows, all from one sample in a study of blood T cells in healthy people across ages. TCRdb re-called the 5' RACE reads through MiXCR, storing one row per CDR3 protein. This sample carries hundreds of thousands of distinct CDR3 sequences, around 21% of them seen once, and the ten largest clones take roughly 3.4%. Sequenced material: blood. These receptors originate from a man between 65 and 85 years old in good health. Both conserved end residues are trimmed from each CDR3. The D gene is left open where the match is weak.

V	J	D	CDR3
TRBV10-3	TRBJ2-5	TRBD2	ASNSAGEETQY
TRBV2	TRBJ1-5	TRBD1	ASRGQVNQPQH
TRBV27	TRBJ2-5	NA	ASSLQGRWETQY
TRBV3-1	TRBJ2-5	NA	ASSQGLGKWGETQY
TRBV28	TRBJ2-3	TRBD2	ASGTSGRLEGTDTQY
TRBV28	TRBJ1-2	NA	ASDSTGVLYGYT
TRBV6-1	TRBJ2-1	NA	ASSEMGGYGQSQF
TRBV19	TRBJ2-1	NA	ASSIGFGSSSYNEQF
TRBV20-1	TRBJ2-1	NA	SARGLGESDEQF
TRBV6-2/TRBV6-3	TRBJ2-2	NA	ASSSRYTGELF
TRBV7-9	TRBJ2-1	TRBD1	ASSSSRDRVYNEQF
TRBV28	TRBJ2-7	NA	ASSRWVPSYEQY
TRBV3-1	TRBJ1-5	TRBD1	ASSQERDSNQPQH
TRBV20-1	TRBJ2-4	NA	SAYAQNIQY
TRBV12-3/TRBV12-4	TRBJ2-2	NA	ASNPWRSNTGELF
TRBV28	NA	TRBD2	AGSPDTPGGNEQF
TRBV12-3/TRBV12-4	TRBJ1-1	NA	ASILGGWTEAF
TRBV9	TRBJ1-1	NA	ASSVAQGNTEAF
TRBV5-1	TRBJ2-1	NA	ASRAIRGGENYNEQF
TRBV20-1	TRBJ1-5	NA	SASLRGSNSNQPQH
TRBV24-1	TRBJ2-3	NA	ATSDDRRTDTQY
TRBV30	TRBJ2-2	TRBD1	AWRERGHSTGELF
TRBV7-9	TRBJ2-2	TRBD2	ASIKGLAGLYTGELF
TRBV3-1	TRBJ2-7	NA	ASSQDLVETYEQY
TRBV5-1	TRBJ2-1	TRBD2	ASSLRISSGLSYNEQF
TRBV5-1	TRBJ2-3	NA	ASSLGPGRSTDTQY
TRBV7-8	TRBJ2-7	NA	ASSHPGPYEQY
TRBV11-2	TRBJ2-5	NA	ASSLDRRQGGAETQY
TRBV6-6	TRBJ2-1	NA	ASSRDIGLFWF
TRBV21-1	TRBJ1-5	NA	ASSKGQVDSNQPQH
TRBV2	TRBJ2-1	NA	ASSVYVGSGNEQF
TRBV20-1	NA	NA	SGTFLNEQF
TRBV4-3	TRBJ2-3	NA	ASSQELNTDTQY
TRBV21-1	TRBJ2-7	NA	ASKSEQY
TRBV28	TRBJ2-5	NA	ASSPLPRLQETQY
TRBV3-1	TRBJ2-1	NA	ASSPAASTYNEQF
TRBV5-5	TRBJ2-5	TRBD2	ASSLAIREGQETQY
TRBV20-1	NA	NA	SARALGSGYEQY
TRBV12-3/TRBV12-4	TRBJ2-1	NA	ASDLKRSSYNEQF
TRBV14	TRBJ2-4	TRBD1	ASSQATGGLKDIQY
TRBV7-2	TRBJ2-5	NA	ASSLSAAVGQY
TRBV19	TRBJ2-7	TRBD1	ASSTGDSGSYEQY
TRBV2	TRBJ2-5	TRBD1	ASSESATGLTQY
TRBV6-2/TRBV6-3	TRBJ2-7	TRBD2	ASSSTGLAGVVLSEQY
TRBV4-1	TRBJ2-7	TRBD2	ASSQEAGTMNYEQY